This TCR beta chain was recorded in a study of OX40 agonist ivuxolimab in advanced cancers. On the study more broadly: Cancers in dose escalation were hepatocellular, melanoma, renal cell and head and neck. Study-level points and caveats: Blood T cells, both CD4+ and CD8+, expanded clonally by week 6 at 0.1 to 3.0 mg/kg. Compared with CD4+, CD8+ T cells on average had more expanded clones.

As to this clone: What it binds is not known.

Baseline, cycle 4 day 1, and cycle 7 day 1 were the blood sampling points. TCRdb's copy holds only in-frame clones and misses some; the assay was immunoSEQ multiplex PCR. The table records tens of thousands of clones, approximately 84% of them present only once. The CDR3 contains 17 residues. Unmatched junction bases numbered 9, after V lost 2 bases and J lost 7 bases. Germline CDR1 and CDR2: KGHSH and LQKENI. The V and J genes are TRBV18 and TRBJ2-1; 12 bases align to TRBD2. The sequence came from an adult with an advanced solid tumor such as melanoma, head and neck, liver or kidney cancer. Here the sequenced sample was CD4+ or CD8+ T cells sorted from blood, taken in a trial of the OX40 agonist ivuxolimab. The CDR3 sequence: CASSPSLAGGPSNEQFF. CDR3 bases: TGTGCCAGCTCACCATCGCTAGCGGGAGGGCCCTCTAATGAGCAGTTCTTC.